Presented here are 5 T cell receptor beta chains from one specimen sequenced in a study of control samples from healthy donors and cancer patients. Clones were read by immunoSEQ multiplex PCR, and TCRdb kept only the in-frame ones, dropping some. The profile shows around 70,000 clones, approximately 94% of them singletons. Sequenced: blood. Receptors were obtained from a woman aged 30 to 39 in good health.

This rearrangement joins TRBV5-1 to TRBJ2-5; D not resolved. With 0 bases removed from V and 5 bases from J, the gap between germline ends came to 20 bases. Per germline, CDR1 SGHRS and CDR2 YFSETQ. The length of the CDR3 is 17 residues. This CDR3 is CASSLVPPTPQGETQYF. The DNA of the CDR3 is TGCGCCAGCAGCTTGGTGCCCCCGACACCCCAAGGGGAGACCCAGTACTTC. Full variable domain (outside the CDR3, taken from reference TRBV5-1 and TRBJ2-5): KAGVTQTPRYLIKTRGQQVTLSCSPISGHRSVSWYQQTPGQGLQFLFEYFSETQRNKGNFPGRFSGRQFSNSRSEMNVSTLELGDSALYLCASSLVPPTPQGETQYFGPGTRLLVL.

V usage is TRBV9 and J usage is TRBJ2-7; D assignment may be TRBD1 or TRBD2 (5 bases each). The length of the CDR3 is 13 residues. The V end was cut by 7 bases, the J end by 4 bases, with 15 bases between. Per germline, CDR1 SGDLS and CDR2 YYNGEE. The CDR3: CASLGPTEYEQYV. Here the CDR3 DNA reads TGTGCCAGCTTGGGACCGACAGAATACGAGCAGTACGTC.

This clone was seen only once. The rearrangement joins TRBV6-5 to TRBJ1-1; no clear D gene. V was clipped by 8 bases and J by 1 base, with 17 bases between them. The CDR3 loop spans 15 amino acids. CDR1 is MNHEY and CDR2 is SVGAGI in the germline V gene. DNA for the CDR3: TGTGCCAGCTCTCGGCAGGTTGTTGAGAACACTGAAGCTTTCTTT. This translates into CASSRQVVENTEAFF.

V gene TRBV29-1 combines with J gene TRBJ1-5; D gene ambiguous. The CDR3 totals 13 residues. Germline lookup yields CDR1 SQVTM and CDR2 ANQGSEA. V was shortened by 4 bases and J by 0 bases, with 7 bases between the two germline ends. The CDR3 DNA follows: TGCAGCGTTGGTTCTAATAGCAATCAGCCCCAGCATTTT. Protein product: CSVGSNSNQPQHF.

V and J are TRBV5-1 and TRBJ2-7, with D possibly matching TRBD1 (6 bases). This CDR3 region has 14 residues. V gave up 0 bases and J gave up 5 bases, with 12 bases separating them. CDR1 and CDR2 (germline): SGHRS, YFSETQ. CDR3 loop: CASSLEGVSNEQYF. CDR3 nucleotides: TGCGCCAGCAGCTTGGAGGGGGTTAGCAACGAGCAGTACTTC.